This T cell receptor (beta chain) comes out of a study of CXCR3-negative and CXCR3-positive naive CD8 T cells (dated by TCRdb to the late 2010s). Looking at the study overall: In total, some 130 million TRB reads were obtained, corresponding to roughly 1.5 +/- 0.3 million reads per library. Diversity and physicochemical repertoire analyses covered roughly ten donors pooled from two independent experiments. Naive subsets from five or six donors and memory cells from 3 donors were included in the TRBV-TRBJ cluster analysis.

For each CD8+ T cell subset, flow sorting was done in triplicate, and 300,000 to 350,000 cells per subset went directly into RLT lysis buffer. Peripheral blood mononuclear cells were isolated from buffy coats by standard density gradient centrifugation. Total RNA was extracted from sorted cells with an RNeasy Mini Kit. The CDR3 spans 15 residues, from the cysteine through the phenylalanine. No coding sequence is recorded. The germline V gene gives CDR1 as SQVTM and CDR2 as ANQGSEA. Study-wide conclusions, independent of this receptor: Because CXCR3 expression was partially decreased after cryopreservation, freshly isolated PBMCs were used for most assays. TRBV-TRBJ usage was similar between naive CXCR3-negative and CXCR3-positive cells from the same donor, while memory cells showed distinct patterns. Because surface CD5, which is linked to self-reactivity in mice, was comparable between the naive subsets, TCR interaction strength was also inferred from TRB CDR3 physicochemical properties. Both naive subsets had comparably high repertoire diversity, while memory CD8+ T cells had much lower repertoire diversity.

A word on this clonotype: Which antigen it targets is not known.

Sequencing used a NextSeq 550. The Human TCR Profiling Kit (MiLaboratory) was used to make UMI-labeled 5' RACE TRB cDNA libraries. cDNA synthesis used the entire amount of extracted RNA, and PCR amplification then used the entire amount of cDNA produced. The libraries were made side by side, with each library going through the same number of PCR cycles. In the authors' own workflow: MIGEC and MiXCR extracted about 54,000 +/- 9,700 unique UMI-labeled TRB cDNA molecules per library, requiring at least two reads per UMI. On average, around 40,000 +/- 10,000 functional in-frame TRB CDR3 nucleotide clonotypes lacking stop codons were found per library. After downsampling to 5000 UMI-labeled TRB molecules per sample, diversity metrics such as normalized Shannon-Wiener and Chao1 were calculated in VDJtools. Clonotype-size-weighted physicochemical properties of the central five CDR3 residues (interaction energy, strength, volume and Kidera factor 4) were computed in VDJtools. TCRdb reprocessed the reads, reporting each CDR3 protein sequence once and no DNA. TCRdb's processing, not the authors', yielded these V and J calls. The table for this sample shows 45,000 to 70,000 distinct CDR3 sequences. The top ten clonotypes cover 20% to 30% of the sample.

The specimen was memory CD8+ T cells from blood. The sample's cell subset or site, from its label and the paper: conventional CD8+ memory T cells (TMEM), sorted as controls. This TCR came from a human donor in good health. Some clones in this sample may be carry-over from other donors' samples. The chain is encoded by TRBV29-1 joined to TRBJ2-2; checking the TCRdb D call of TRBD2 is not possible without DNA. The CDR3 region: CSVPRGGPNTGELFF.